The rows below give T cell receptor beta chains drawn from one sample of a study of control samples from healthy donors and cancer patients. TCRdb's copy holds only in-frame clones and misses some; the assay was immunoSEQ multiplex PCR. The sample holds some 130,000 clones, approximately 92% seen once. Sequencing used blood. Receptor source: a man aged 25 to 45 in good health. The conserved cysteine and the conserved F or W are not part of the CDR3 here.

CDR3,V
ASSLYSDSGNTIY,TRBV11-3
ASSKHMNTEAF,TRBV6-5
ASSRDRNQPQH,TRBV2
ASSNGLVRETQY,TRBV2
ASSPQPGKNEKLF,TRBV7-6
ASSQQGTDTQY,TRBV28
ASSPYGEGEQF,TRBV7-3
ASTRLSEAF,TRBV19
ASRPPGTTGSHEQY,TRBV28
ASSRLAGLSGEQF,TRBV4-1
ASIDGRSRGAEAF,TRBV28
ASKTRTQRLQETQY,TRBV5-5
SARGDRGAF,TRBV20-1
ASSFGSNQPQH,TRBV12-3/TRBV12-4
ASSHGNNQPQH,TRBV3-1/TRBV3-2
SVESGLGTEAF,TRBV29-1
ASSIDVGAQPQH,TRBV19
ASSTWSDRGGNTIY,TRBV28
ASGSRPFGGALIPEPETQY,TRBV12-5
ASSPGTSGTYNEQF,TRBV5-1
ASSLATSRDSSSSYEQY,TRBV7-8
ASSSPGQGFYGYT,TRBV7-9
ASSSSGQFSYNEQF,TRBV7-9
ASSEVSTGELF,TRBV2
ASSSVRGSGELF,TRBV28
SVAFQGLTEAF,TRBV29-1
ASSDGEDYGYT,TRBV2
ASSQTRQGALQPQH,TRBV11-3
ATSRVWGRETQY,TRBV15
ASARLATYEQY,TRBV6-6
ASSRDVGAEAF,TRBV5-4
ASKAAGAYEQY,TRBV28
ASSPWTGGDEQY,TRBV9
ASSLARGDSPLH,TRBV5-1
ASSVLGDNSPLH,TRBV9
ASSFYYEQY,TRBV28
ASSSSTDTQY,TRBV7-2
ASSLRDNEKLF,TRBV12-3/TRBV12-4
ASSVVVDNEQF,TRBV9
ASRATSGRAIDTADTQY,TRBV28
ASSYGTGVTGNTIY,TRBV6-2/TRBV6-3
ASSLQGLREAF,TRBV5-1
ASSAGDSYNSPLH,TRBV7-9
ASSPQTSGRRYEQF,TRBV28
AWSQGTYEQY,TRBV30
ASSESLSGIATDTQY,TRBV25-1
ASSISRPGSGYGYT,TRBV19
ASSPSGSPTDTQY,TRBV11-2
ASSFRGNEDGYT,TRBV28
ASSPTSGQGFGIQY,TRBV2
ASSFSVKNIQY,TRBV27
ASSFQGGAGGELF,TRBV27
SGMYSGRFNEQF,TRBV29-1
ASNLGGLQAANYGYT,TRBV28
ASSLGFGNPNEQF,TRBV11-2
ASSPLGKLAGGHEQY,TRBV6-6
ASSVHTGSSYEQY,TRBV28
ATSRDLLRRNTEAF,TRBV15